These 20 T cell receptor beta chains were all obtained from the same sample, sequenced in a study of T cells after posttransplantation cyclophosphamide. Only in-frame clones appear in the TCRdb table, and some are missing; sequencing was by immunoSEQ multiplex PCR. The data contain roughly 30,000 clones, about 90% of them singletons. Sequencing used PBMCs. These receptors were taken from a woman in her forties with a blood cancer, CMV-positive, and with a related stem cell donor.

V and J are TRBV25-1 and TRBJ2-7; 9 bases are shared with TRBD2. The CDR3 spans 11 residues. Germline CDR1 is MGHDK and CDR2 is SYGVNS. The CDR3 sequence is CASSGGYEQYF. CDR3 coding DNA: TGTGCGAGTAGCGGGGGCTACGAGCAGTACTTC.

The CDR3 loop reads CASSPKSAQGETFANTGELFF. The CDR3 nucleotides read TGTGCCAGCTCACCAAAATCGGCACAGGGAGAAACATTCGCGAACACCGGGGAGCTGTTTTTT. V is TRBV18 and J is TRBJ2-2; perhaps TRBD1 as D (6 bases). The CDR3 covers 21 residues. CDR1 KGHSH and CDR2 LQKENI come from the germline V gene. Trimming removed 2 bases from V and 0 bases from J, with 25 bases in between.

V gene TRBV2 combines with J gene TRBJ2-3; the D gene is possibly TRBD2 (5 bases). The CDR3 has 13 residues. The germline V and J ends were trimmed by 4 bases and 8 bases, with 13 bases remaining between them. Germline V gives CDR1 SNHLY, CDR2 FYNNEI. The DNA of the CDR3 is TGTGCCAGCAGTGGAATTTCCCGGGGTACGCAGTATTTT. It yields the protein CASSGISRGTQYF.

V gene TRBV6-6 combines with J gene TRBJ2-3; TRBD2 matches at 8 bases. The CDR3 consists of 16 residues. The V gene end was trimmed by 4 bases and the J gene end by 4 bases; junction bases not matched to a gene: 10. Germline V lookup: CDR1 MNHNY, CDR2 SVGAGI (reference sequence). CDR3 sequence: CASSSRGGGSPDTQYF. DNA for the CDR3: TGTGCCAGCAGTTCTAGAGGCGGGGGGTCCCCAGATACGCAGTATTTT.

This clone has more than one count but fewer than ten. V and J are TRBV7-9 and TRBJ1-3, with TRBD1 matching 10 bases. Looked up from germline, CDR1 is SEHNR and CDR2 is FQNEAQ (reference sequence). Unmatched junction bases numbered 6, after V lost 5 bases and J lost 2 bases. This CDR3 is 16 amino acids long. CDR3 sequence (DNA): TGTGCCAGCAGCATGGGACAGGGGCACGCTGGAAACACCATATATTTT. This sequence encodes CASSMGQGHAGNTIYF.

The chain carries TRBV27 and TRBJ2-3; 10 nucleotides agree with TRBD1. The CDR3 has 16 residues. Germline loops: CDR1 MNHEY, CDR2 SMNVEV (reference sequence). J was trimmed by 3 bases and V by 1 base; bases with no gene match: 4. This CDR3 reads CASSLWGTGATDTQYF. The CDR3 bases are TGTGCCAGCAGTTTATGGGGGACAGGGGCGACAGATACGCAGTATTTT.

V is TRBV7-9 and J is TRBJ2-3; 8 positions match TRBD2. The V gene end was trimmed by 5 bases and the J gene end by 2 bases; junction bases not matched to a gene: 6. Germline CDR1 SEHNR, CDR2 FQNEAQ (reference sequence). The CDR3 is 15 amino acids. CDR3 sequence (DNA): TGTGCCAGCAGCCCCGGGAGGGGTTCCACAGATACGCAGTATTTT. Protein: CASSPGRGSTDTQYF.

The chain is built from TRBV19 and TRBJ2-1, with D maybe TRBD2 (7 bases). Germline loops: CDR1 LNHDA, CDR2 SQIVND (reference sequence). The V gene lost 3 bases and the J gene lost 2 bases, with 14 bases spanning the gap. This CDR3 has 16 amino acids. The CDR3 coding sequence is TGTGCCAGTAGTATTGGGGGAGGGGGACCCTACAATGAGCAGTTCTTC. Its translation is CASSIGGGGPYNEQFF.

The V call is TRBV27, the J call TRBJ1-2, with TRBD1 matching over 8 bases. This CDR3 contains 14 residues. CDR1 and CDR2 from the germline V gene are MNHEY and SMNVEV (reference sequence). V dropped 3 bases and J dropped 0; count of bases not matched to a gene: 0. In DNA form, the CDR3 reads TGTGCCAGCAGTTTGGGACAGGCTAACTATGGCTACACCTTC. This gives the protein CASSLGQANYGYTF.

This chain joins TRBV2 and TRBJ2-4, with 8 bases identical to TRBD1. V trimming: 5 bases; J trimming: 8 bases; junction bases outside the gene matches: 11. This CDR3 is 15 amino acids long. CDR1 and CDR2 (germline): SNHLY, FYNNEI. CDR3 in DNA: TGTGCCAGCAGTAGAAGGAGCCAGGGGGCGCACATTCAGTACTTC. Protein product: CASSRRSQGAHIQYF.

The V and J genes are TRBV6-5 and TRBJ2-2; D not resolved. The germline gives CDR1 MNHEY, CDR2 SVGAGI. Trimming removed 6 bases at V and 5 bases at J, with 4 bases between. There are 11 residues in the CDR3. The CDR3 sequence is CASSRTGELFF. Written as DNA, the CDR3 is TGTGCCAGCAGCAGGACCGGGGAGCTGTTTTTT.

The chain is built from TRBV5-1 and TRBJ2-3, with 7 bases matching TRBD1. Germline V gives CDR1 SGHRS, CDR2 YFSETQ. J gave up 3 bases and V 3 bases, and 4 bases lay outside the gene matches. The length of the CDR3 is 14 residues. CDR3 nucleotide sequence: TGCGCCAGCAGCTCCTGGACAGGAACAGATACGCAGTATTTT. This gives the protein CASSSWTGTDTQYF.

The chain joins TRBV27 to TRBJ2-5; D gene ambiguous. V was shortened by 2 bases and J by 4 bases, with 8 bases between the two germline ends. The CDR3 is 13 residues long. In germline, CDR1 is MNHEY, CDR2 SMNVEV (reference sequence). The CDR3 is CASSLMERETQYF. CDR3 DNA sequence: TGTGCCAGCAGTTTAATGGAGCGAGAGACCCAGTACTTC.

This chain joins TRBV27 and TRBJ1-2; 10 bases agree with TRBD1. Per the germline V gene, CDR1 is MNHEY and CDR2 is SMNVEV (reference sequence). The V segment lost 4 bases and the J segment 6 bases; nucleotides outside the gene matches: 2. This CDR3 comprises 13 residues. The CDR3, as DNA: TGTGCCAGCAGTTCGACAGGGGGCAATGGCTACACCTTC. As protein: CASSSTGGNGYTF.

The CDR3 sequence: CASSPQGQYTEAFF. The CDR3 nucleotides are TGTGCCAGCAGCCCTCAGGGACAATACACTGAAGCTTTCTTT. The V and J genes are TRBV7-6 and TRBJ1-1, with a weak D call TRBD1 (6 bases). This CDR3 is built from 14 residues. Germline V lookup: CDR1 SGHVS, CDR2 FNYEAQ. The V gene lost 5 bases and the J gene lost 3 bases, with 13 bases spanning the gap. Based on the CDR3 plus reference TRBV7-6 and TRBJ1-1, the full variable domain is GAGVSQSPRYKVTKRGQDVALRCDPISGHVSLYWYRQALGQGPEFLTYFNYEAQQDKSGLPNDRFSAERPEGSISTLTIQRTEQRDSAMYRCASSPQGQYTEAFFGQGTRLTVV.

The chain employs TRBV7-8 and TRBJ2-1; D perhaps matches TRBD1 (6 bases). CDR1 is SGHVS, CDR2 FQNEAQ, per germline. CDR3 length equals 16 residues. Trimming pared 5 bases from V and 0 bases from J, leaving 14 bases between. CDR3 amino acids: CASSKDRGFSYNEQFF. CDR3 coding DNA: TGTGCCAGCAGCAAGGACAGAGGTTTCTCCTACAATGAGCAGTTCTTC.

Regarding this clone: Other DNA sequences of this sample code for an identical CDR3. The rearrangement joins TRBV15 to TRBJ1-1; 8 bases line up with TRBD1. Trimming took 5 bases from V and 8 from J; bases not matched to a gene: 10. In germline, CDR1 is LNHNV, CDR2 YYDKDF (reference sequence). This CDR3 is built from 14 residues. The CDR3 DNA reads TGTGCCACCAGCCTATACGGGACAGGAGGGGAAGCTTTCTTT. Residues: CATSLYGTGGEAFF.

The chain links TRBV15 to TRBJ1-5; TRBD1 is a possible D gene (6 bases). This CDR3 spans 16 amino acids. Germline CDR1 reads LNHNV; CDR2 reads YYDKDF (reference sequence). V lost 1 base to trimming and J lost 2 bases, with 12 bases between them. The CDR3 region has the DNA TGTGCCACCAGCAGAGCACAGGGAGTCGGCAATCAGCCCCAGCATTTT. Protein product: CATSRAQGVGNQPQHF.

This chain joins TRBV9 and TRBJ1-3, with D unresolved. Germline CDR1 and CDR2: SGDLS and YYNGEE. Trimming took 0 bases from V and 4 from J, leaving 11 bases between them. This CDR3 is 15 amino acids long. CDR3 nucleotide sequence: TGTGCCAGCAGCGTAGAAATCTCGCGGGGAAACACCATATATTTT. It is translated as CASSVEISRGNTIYF. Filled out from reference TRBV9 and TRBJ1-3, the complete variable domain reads DSGVTQTPKHLITATGQRVTLRCSPRSGDLSVYWYQQSLDQGLQFLIQYYNGEERAKGNILERFSAQQFPDLHSELNLSSLELGDSALYFCASSVEISRGNTIYFGEGSWLTVV.

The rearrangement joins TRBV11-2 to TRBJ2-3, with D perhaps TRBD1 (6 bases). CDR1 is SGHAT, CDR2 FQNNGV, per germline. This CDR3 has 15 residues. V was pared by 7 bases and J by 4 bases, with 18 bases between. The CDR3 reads CASNPSQGLADTQYF. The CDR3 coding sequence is TGTGCCAGCAATCCTTCCCAGGGGTTGGCAGATACGCAGTATTTT.